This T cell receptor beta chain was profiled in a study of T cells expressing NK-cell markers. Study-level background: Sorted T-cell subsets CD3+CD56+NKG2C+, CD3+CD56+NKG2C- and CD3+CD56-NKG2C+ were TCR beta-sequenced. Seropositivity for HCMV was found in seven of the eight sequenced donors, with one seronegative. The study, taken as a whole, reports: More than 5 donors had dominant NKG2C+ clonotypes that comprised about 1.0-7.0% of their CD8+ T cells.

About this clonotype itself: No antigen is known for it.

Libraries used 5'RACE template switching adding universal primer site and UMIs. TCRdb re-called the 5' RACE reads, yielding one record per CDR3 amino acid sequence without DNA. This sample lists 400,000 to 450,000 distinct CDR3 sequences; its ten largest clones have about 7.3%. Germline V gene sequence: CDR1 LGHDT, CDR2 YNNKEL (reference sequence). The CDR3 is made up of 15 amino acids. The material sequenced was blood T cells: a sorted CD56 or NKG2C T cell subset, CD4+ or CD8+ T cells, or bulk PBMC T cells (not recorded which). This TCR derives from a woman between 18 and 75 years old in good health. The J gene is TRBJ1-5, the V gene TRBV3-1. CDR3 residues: CASSPATSRDQPQHF.